The rows below give T cell receptor beta chains drawn from one sample of a study of blood T cell repertoires in COVID-19. Assay used: immunoSEQ multiplex PCR; TCRdb lists only in-frame clones, some missing. This sample yields 300,000 to 350,000 clones, of which around 91% are seen a single time; approximately 4% belongs to the top ten. The specimen was PBMCs or T cells enriched from blood (not recorded which). The receptors were sampled from a woman between 18 and 30 years old with acute COVID-19. The CDR3 runs from the conserved cysteine through the conserved F or W. The D gene is left open where the match is weak. Rows give clone size only sometimes, using once, few, many, or a class for an expanded clone.

D,size,V,J,CDR3,DNA
-,-,TRBV13,TRBJ2-7,CASSLGSVSLGAGSYEQYF,TGTGCCAGCAGCTTAGGCTCAGTTTCTTTGGGGGCCGGGTCCTACGAGCAGTACTTC
-,-,TRBV5-4,TRBJ1-2,CASSLEGVGYNGYTF,TGTGCCAGCAGCTTGGAAGGGGTTGGATACAATGGCTACACCTTC
TRBD1,-,TRBV27,TRBJ2-7,CASSLSGQGNEQYF,TGTGCCAGCAGTTTATCGGGACAGGGAAACGAGCAGTACTTC
TRBD1,-,TRBV19,TRBJ2-5,CASKGQGYQETQYF,TGTGCCAGTAAGGGACAGGGGTACCAAGAGACCCAGTACTTC
-,-,TRBV5-6,TRBJ1-6,CASSFEGGDNSPLHF,TGTGCCAGCAGCTTCGAGGGAGGAGATAATTCACCCCTCCACTTT
TRBD1,-,TRBV11-3,TRBJ2-1,CASSPRDSYNEQFF,TGTGCCAGCAGCCCGAGGGACAGCTACAATGAGCAGTTCTTC
-,-,TRBV2,TRBJ2-2,CASIPRVDTGELFF,TGTGCCAGCATCCCCCGAGTAGACACCGGGGAGCTGTTTTTT
-,-,TRBV30,TRBJ1-2,CAWSEGALGDYGYTF,TGTGCCTGGAGCGAAGGGGCCTTGGGTGATTATGGCTACACCTTC
-,-,TRBV9,TRBJ2-3,CASSLGPARDTQYF,TGTGCCAGCAGCCTTGGCCCGGCGAGGGATACGCAGTATTTT
-,-,TRBV5-6,TRBJ1-6,CASTVWRSSYNSPLHF,TGTGCCAGCACCGTTTGGAGGAGCTCCTATAATTCACCCCTCCACTTT
-,few,TRBV28,TRBJ1-6,CASSSTWEALHF,TGTGCCAGCAGTTCGACCTGGGAGGCCCTCCACTTT
TRBD2,-,TRBV28,TRBJ2-7,CASIPTRLAGRVGEQYF,TGTGCCAGCATCCCAACGCGACTAGCGGGACGGGTCGGCGAGCAGTACTTC
-,-,TRBV3-1/TRBV3-2,TRBJ2-2,CASSQANTGELFF,TGTGCCAGCAGCCAGGCTAACACCGGGGAGCTGTTTTTT
TRBD2,-,TRBV12-3/TRBV12-4,TRBJ2-7,CASSLASSGSYFF,TGTGCCAGCAGTTTAGCGAGTAGCGGGAGTTATTTTTTC
-,-,TRBV28,TRBJ2-5,CATSPGGGETQYF,TGTGCCACCAGTCCAGGCGGAGGGGAGACCCAGTACTTC
-,-,TRBV24-1,TRBJ2-2,CAVASPTTNTGELFF,TGTGCCGTCGCTAGCCCAACCACGAACACCGGGGAGCTGTTTTTT
TRBD1,-,TRBV11-2,TRBJ2-7,CASSRQGAREQYF,TGTGCCAGCAGCCGACAGGGGGCTCGGGAGCAGTACTTC
-,-,TRBV13,TRBJ2-1,CASSRLYNEQFF,TGTGCCAGCAGTCGACTTTACAATGAGCAGTTCTTC
TRBD2,-,TRBV2,TRBJ2-7,CARGKRTSGRAYEQYF,TGTGCCAGGGGGAAACGGACTAGCGGGAGGGCCTACGAGCAGTACTTC
-,-,TRBV28,TRBJ1-2,CASSFQGQGYGYTF,TGTGCCAGCAGTTTTCAGGGCCAGGGGTATGGCTACACCTTC
TRBD1,-,TRBV2,TRBJ1-1,CASSGGDRGNTEAFF,TGTGCCAGCAGTGGGGGGGACAGGGGAAACACTGAAGCTTTCTTT
TRBD2,-,TRBV9,TRBJ2-1,CASSVRLAGYNEQFF,TGTGCCAGCAGCGTGAGACTAGCAGGGTACAATGAGCAGTTCTTC
-,-,TRBV27,TRBJ2-4,CASSSDSLAKNIQYF,TGTGCCAGCAGTTCGGACAGTCTAGCCAAAAACATTCAGTACTTC
-,-,TRBV15,TRBJ2-3,CATSKNGGGLDTQYF,TGTGCCACCAGCAAGAATGGGGGCGGCCTAGATACGCAGTATTTT
TRBD1,-,TRBV27,TRBJ1-2,CASSPRAGTALVNYGYTF,TGTGCCAGCAGTCCCAGAGCCGGGACAGCCCTAGTTAACTATGGCTACACCTTC
TRBD2,few,TRBV3-1/TRBV3-2,TRBJ2-5,CASSWGLSQETQYF,TGTGCCAGCAGCTGGGGACTATCTCAAGAGACCCAGTACTTC
TRBD1,-,TRBV9,TRBJ1-3,CASSAGGLTSGNTIYF,TGTGCCAGCAGCGCAGGGGGTTTAACCTCTGGAAACACCATATATTTT
TRBD1,-,TRBV7-6,TRBJ2-2,CASSLEAWGQANTGELFF,TGTGCCAGCAGCTTAGAAGCTTGGGGACAGGCGAACACCGGGGAGCTGTTTTTT
-,-,TRBV11-1,TRBJ1-2,CASSLRFPTGGEGYTF,TGTGCCAGCAGCCTCCGATTTCCGACAGGCGGAGAAGGCTACACCTTC
-,-,TRBV27,TRBJ1-1,CASSPRAGTEAFF,TGTGCCAGCAGTCCCCGCGCAGGCACTGAAGCTTTCTTT
-,-,TRBV9,TRBJ2-7,CASSARGTYGEQYF,TGTGCCAGCAGCGCCCGGGGTACCTACGGCGAGCAGTACTTC
-,-,TRBV5-1,TRBJ1-1,CASSLRTTATPELTHPNTEAFF,TGCGCCAGCAGCTTACGCACGACAGCAACCCCTGAACTTACCCACCCAAACACTGAAGCTTTCTTT
TRBD2,-,TRBV19,TRBJ2-1,CASSILVGGTNEQFF,TGTGCCAGTAGTATCTTGGTGGGAGGGACGAATGAGCAGTTCTTC
TRBD1,-,TRBV10-3,TRBJ1-2,CARRDRGIDGYTF,TGTGCCAGACGGGACAGGGGGATCGATGGCTACACCTTC
-,-,TRBV9,TRBJ1-4,CASSVGPTGLQEKLFF,TGTGCCAGCAGCGTAGGCCCTACAGGATTACAAGAAAAACTGTTTTTT
-,-,TRBV15,TRBJ2-7,CATSRDFAGPYEQYF,TGTGCCACCAGCAGAGATTTCGCGGGACCCTACGAGCAGTACTTC
TRBD1,-,TRBV6-5,TRBJ2-3,CASSQDRPLEDTQYF,TGTGCCAGCAGCCAGGACAGGCCCTTGGAGGATACGCAGTATTTT
-,-,TRBV28,TRBJ1-2,CASSELRGGYTF,TGTGCCAGCAGTGAACTAAGGGGTGGCTACACCTTC
TRBD1,-,TRBV11-3,TRBJ1-1,CASSLDPRDRGDAFF,TGTGCCAGCAGCTTAGATCCTAGGGACAGGGGGGACGCTTTCTTT
TRBD2,-,TRBV19,TRBJ2-3,CASRLAGTDTQYF,TGTGCCAGTCGACTAGCGGGCACAGATACGCAGTATTTT
-,-,TRBV14,TRBJ2-5,CASSQGLPQETQYF,TGTGCCAGCAGCCAAGGACTACCCCAAGAGACCCAGTACTTC
TRBD2,-,TRBV9,TRBJ2-7,CASSPRLALHEQYF,TGTGCCAGCAGCCCCCGACTAGCCCTGCACGAGCAGTACTTC
-,-,TRBV27,TRBJ2-6,CASSPLSTGPSSGANVLTF,TGTGCCAGCAGTCCCCTGAGCACAGGGCCAAGCTCTGGGGCCAACGTCCTGACTTTC
TRBD1,-,TRBV5-1,TRBJ2-3,CASSLLPGQGTDTQYF,TGCGCCAGCAGCCTACTTCCGGGACAGGGCACAGATACGCAGTATTTT